The next 27 T cell receptor beta chains were all read from a single sample in a study of OX40 agonist ivuxolimab in advanced cancers. Measured with immunoSEQ multiplex PCR; TCRdb has only the in-frame clones, and not every one. Of about 79,000 clones in the sample, around nine tenths are singletons; the top ten hold 10% to 15%. The material was CD4+ or CD8+ T cells sorted from blood, obtained in a trial of the OX40 agonist ivuxolimab. These receptors all come from an adult with an advanced solid tumor such as melanoma, head and neck, liver or kidney cancer.

The chain combines TRBV30 with TRBJ1-3; the D is unclear. Trimming removed 0 bases from V and 2 bases from J, with 11 bases in between. The germline V gene has CDR1 GTSNPN and CDR2 SVGIG (reference sequence). This CDR3 has 15 amino acids. The CDR3: CAWSVASRTGNTIYF. The CDR3 DNA reads TGTGCCTGGAGTGTAGCCAGTCGTACTGGAAACACCATATATTTT.

The chain combines TRBV29-1 with TRBJ1-2; TRBD1 is a possible D gene (6 bases). Germline lookup yields CDR1 SQVTM and CDR2 ANQGSEA. The CDR3 contains 14 residues. V was shortened by 0 bases and J by 2 bases, with 10 bases between the two germline ends. The CDR3 nucleotides are TGCAGCGTTGAAGATGCAGGGGCCAACTATGGCTACACCTTC. Amino acid sequence: CSVEDAGANYGYTF.

The chain recombines TRBV6-5 with TRBJ1-5; D remains unclear. The V end lost 4 bases, the J end lost 5 bases, and 12 bases lay between the germline ends. The CDR3 length is 14 residues. Germline V CDR1 and CDR2: MNHEY, SVGAGI. The CDR3 spells CASSSGSAYQPQHF. The DNA of the CDR3 is TGTGCCAGCAGTTCCGGGTCCGCCTATCAGCCCCAGCATTTT.

The chain combines TRBV5-1 with TRBJ2-1; possibly TRBD2 for D (5 bases). Germline assignment: CDR1 SGHRS and CDR2 YFSETQ. The CDR3 length is 16 residues. Deletions cut 4 bases from V and 0 bases from J, with 14 bases between. The CDR3 DNA reads TGCGCCAGCAGCGAGGGCGTAGCGACCTCCTACAATGAGCAGTTCTTC. The encoded protein is CASSEGVATSYNEQFF.

The chain couples TRBV9 to TRBJ2-5; D gene unclear. The J call may be incorrect, as the DNA end agrees better with TRBJ2-7. The CDR3 has 14 amino acids. CDR1 SGDLS and CDR2 YYNGEE come from the germline V gene. The CDR3 sequence: CASSVGSRPIEQYF. CDR3 sequence (DNA): TGTGCCAGCAGCGTAGGCTCCCGCCCAATCGAGCAGTACTTC.

The rearrangement links TRBV5-5 to TRBJ2-7; unclear D gene. The CDR3 loop spans 14 amino acids. Germline V gene lookup returns CDR1 SGHKS and CDR2 YYEKEE (reference sequence). Trimming took off 0 bases at V and 2 bases at J, with 9 bases between the two ends. CDR3 coding DNA: TGTGCCAGCAGCTTGGTTGCCACCACCTACGAGCAGTACTTC. This sequence encodes CASSLVATTYEQYF.

The chain recombines TRBV5-1 with TRBJ2-2, with no clear D. The germline V gene encodes CDR1 SGHRS and CDR2 YFSETQ. Trimming removed 4 bases at V and 1 base at J, with 8 bases between. CDR3 length equals 14 residues. The CDR3 spells CASSLRQNTGELFF. CDR3 sequence (DNA): TGCGCCAGCAGCCTTCGACAGAACACCGGGGAGCTGTTTTTT.

The rearrangement uses TRBV11-2 and TRBJ2-1, with D perhaps matching TRBD2 (5 bases). The germline gives CDR1 SGHAT, CDR2 FQNNGV. Deletions cut 6 bases from V and 4 bases from J, with 19 bases between. The CDR3 covers 16 residues. CDR3 protein: CASSAQDWVRYNEQFF. The CDR3 DNA is TGTGCCAGCAGTGCCCAGGACTGGGTTAGGTACAATGAGCAGTTCTTC.

The gene calls are TRBV19 and TRBJ2-5; 12 bases map to TRBD1. The last part of the DNA fits TRBJ2-7 better; the J call may be wrong. Germline V gene data show CDR1 as LNHDA and CDR2 as SQIVND (reference sequence). This CDR3 spans 15 amino acids. The CDR3 reads CASSLTGTGGIEQYF. In DNA, the CDR3 is TGTGCCAGTAGCCTGACCGGGACAGGGGGCATCGAGCAGTACTTC.

V gene TRBV11-3 combines with J gene TRBJ1-2; TRBD1 matches at 12 bases. V was clipped by 2 bases and J by 4 bases; unmatched bases: 8. This CDR3 region has 17 residues. Germline-derived CDR1 and CDR2 are SGHNT and YENEEA. The CDR3 DNA sequence: TGTGCCAGCAGCTTACTGGGACAGGGGGCTCCCGGCTATGGCTACACCTTC. Translation: CASSLLGQGAPGYGYTF.

V is TRBV29-1 and J is TRBJ1-2; TRBD1 matches 8 bases. This CDR3 contains 14 residues. The V and J ends lost 6 bases and 4 bases, in that order; junction bases with no gene match: 10. Germline CDR1 reads SQVTM; CDR2 reads ANQGSEA. This CDR3 reads CSVASGGRTYGYTF. The DNA of the CDR3 is TGCAGCGTAGCTTCAGGGGGCCGGACCTATGGCTACACCTTC.

This clone was detected once. This chain uses TRBV5-1 with TRBJ1-2; tentatively, D is TRBD1 (6 bases). Germline values: CDR1 SGHRS, CDR2 YFSETQ. This CDR3 has 15 amino acids. The ends were cut back, 0 bases at V and 2 bases at J, with 11 bases in the middle. Here the CDR3 reads CASSLAGAENYGYTF. In DNA form, the CDR3 reads TGCGCCAGCAGCTTGGCGGGGGCCGAAAACTATGGCTACACCTTC.

This chain links TRBV10-3 with TRBJ2-1; D unclear. Trimming cost V 4 bases and J 2 bases, with 6 bases left between them. There are 13 residues in the CDR3. Germline V gene data show CDR1 as ENHRY and CDR2 as SYGVKD. CDR3 protein: CAISGVPYNEQFF. The CDR3 DNA is TGTGCCATCAGTGGGGTCCCCTACAATGAGCAGTTCTTC.

J is TRBJ1-1 and V is TRBV29-1; 8 bases line up with TRBD1. The V gene end was trimmed by 6 bases and the J gene end by 5 bases; junction bases not matched to a gene: 5. CDR1 is SQVTM, CDR2 ANQGSEA, per germline. The CDR3 is made up of 12 amino acids. CDR3 protein: CSVPGGGTEAFF. CDR3 DNA sequence: TGCAGCGTGCCAGGGGGCGGGACTGAAGCTTTCTTT.

The chain carries TRBV11-3 and TRBJ2-1; tentatively, D is TRBD1 or TRBD2 (6 bases each). CDR1 SGHNT and CDR2 YENEEA come from the germline V gene. The CDR3 extends over 14 amino acids. V was cut by 4 bases and J by 4 bases, with 11 bases left in between. CDR3 nucleotide sequence: TGTGCCAGCAGCTCGGAGGGGGGATACAATGAGCAGTTCTTC. Encoded protein: CASSSEGGYNEQFF.

CDR3 loop: CASSYRGIAGNTIYF. The CDR3 region has the DNA TGTGCCAGCAGTTACAGGGGAATAGCAGGAAACACCATATATTTT. The genes are TRBV6-5 and TRBJ1-3, with D maybe TRBD1 (5 bases). The CDR3 runs 15 residues. Germline V gene sequence: CDR1 MNHEY, CDR2 SVGAGI. V was trimmed by 2 bases and J by 4 bases, leaving 12 bases between them.

The chain couples TRBV4-1 to TRBJ1-2; 7 bases fit TRBD1. Germline V gene lookup returns CDR1 MGHRA and CDR2 YSYEKL. J was trimmed by 2 bases and V by 4 bases; bases with no gene match: 4. The CDR3 sequence is 14 residues long. The CDR3 spells CASSLRGQNYGYTF. The CDR3 DNA sequence: TGCGCCAGCAGCCTAAGGGGACAGAACTATGGCTACACCTTC.

The V gene is TRBV7-9, the J gene TRBJ1-2, with no clear D. The V gene lost 1 base and the J gene lost 2 bases, with 14 bases spanning the gap. Germline V gives CDR1 SEHNR, CDR2 FQNEAQ (reference sequence). The CDR3 contains 16 residues. CDR3 amino acids: CASSLEEVAGNYGYTF. The CDR3 region has the DNA TGTGCCAGCAGCTTAGAGGAGGTGGCCGGGAACTATGGCTACACCTTC. Together with reference TRBV7-9 and TRBJ1-2, the CDR3 gives the full variable domain: DTGVSQNPRHKITKRGQNVTFRCDPISEHNRLYWYRQTLGQGPEFLTYFQNEAQLEKSRLLSDRFSAERPKGSFSTLEIQRTEQGDSAMYLCASSLEEVAGNYGYTFGSGTRLTVV.

The chain employs TRBV10-1 and TRBJ1-2, with a weak D call TRBD1 (5 bases). V gave up 9 bases and J gave up 2 bases, with 22 bases separating them. Germline CDR1 is WNHNN and CDR2 is SYGVQD (reference sequence). The CDR3 is 16 residues long. The CDR3 DNA sequence: TGCGCCAGTCCCTCGGGGGGAATTCGGGACAACTATGGCTACACCTTC. As protein: CASPSGGIRDNYGYTF.

CDR3 in amino acids: CASSPGNPNYGYTF. The CDR3 DNA follows: TGTGCCAGCTCACCGGGCAACCCTAACTATGGCTACACCTTC. The chain employs TRBV18 and TRBJ1-2; D not certain. The V end lost 3 bases, the J end lost 0 bases, and 8 bases lay between the germline ends. This CDR3 is 14 amino acids long. Germline V gene lookup returns CDR1 KGHSH and CDR2 LQKENI.

The chain couples TRBV7-3 to TRBJ2-1; TRBD2 agrees at 13 bases. J gave up 5 bases and V 2 bases, and 3 bases lay outside the gene matches. Germline V gene sequence: CDR1 SGHTA, CDR2 FQGTGA. The CDR3 is 16 residues long. CDR3 coding DNA: TGTGCCAGCAGCTTACCCGGACTAGCGGGAGACAATGAGCAGTTCTTC. Its protein is CASSLPGLAGDNEQFF. Supplemented by reference TRBV7-3 and TRBJ2-1, the full variable domain reads GAGVSQTPSNKVTEKGKYVELRCDPISGHTALYWYRQSLGQGPEFLIYFQGTGAADDSGLPNDRFFAVRPEGSVSTLKIQRTERGDSAVYLCASSLPGLAGDNEQFFGPGTRLTVL.

The genes are TRBV2 and TRBJ2-5; tentatively, D is TRBD2 (6 bases). The CDR3 length is 14 residues. Looked up from germline, CDR1 is SNHLY and CDR2 is FYNNEI. V was pared by 5 bases and J by 0 bases, with 10 bases between. CDR3 DNA: TGTGCCAGCAGTAGGGACTTGTACCAAGAGACCCAGTACTTC. Translation gives CASSRDLYQETQYF.

Here the CDR3 reads CASSEYGVTDEAFF. The CDR3 DNA reads TGTGCCAGCAGTGAATACGGAGTTACCGATGAAGCTTTCTTT. The chain recombines TRBV25-1 with TRBJ1-1; D unresolved. Germline lookup yields CDR1 MGHDK and CDR2 SYGVNS. V dropped 0 bases and J dropped 7 bases, with 12 bases sitting between them. This CDR3 comprises 14 residues.

V usage is TRBV5-8 and J usage is TRBJ1-1; 12 bases agree with TRBD1. Germline CDR1 and CDR2: SGHTS and YDEGEE. This CDR3 comprises 16 residues. V lost 4 bases and J lost 3; bases outside the gene matches: 7. CDR3 DNA sequence: TGTGCCAGCAGCCCGGGACAGGGGGCGCGGTACACTGAAGCTTTCTTT. Its protein product is CASSPGQGARYTEAFF.

V and J are TRBV6-5 and TRBJ2-2; the D gene is possibly TRBD2 (5 bases). Trimming stripped 1 base from V and 1 base from J, with 10 bases between. CDR1 MNHEY and CDR2 SVGAGI come from the germline V gene. The CDR3 runs 16 residues. The CDR3 region is CASSYFRTQNTGELFF. The CDR3 DNA is TGTGCCAGCAGTTACTTTAGGACTCAGAACACCGGGGAGCTGTTTTTT.

The CDR3 coding sequence is TGTGCCAGCAGTTCCGACTCCTACGAGCAGTACTTC. It encodes CASSSDSYEQYF. The V call is TRBV27, the J call TRBJ2-7; D is unresolved. Trimming cost V 4 bases and J 0 bases, with 4 bases left between them. CDR1 and CDR2 from the germline V gene are MNHEY and SMNVEV (reference sequence). CDR3 length: 12 residues.

The V gene is TRBV6-6, the J gene TRBJ2-7; D remains ambiguous. This CDR3 is 12 amino acids long. V dropped 7 bases and J dropped 5 bases, with 12 bases sitting between them. CDR1 and CDR2 from the germline V gene are MNHNY and SVGAGI (reference sequence). The CDR3 coding sequence is TGTGCCAGCACCCTAGACGGCCACGAGCAGTACTTC. Protein product: CASTLDGHEQYF.